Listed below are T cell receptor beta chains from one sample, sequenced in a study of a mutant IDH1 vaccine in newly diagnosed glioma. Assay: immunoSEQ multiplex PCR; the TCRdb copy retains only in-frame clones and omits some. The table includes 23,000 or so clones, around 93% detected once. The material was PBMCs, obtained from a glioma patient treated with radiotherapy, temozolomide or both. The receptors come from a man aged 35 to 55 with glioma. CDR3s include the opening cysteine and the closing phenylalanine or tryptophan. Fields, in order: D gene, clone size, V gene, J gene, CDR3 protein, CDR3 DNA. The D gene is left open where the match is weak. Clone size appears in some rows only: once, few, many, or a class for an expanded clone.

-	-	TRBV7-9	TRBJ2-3	CASSPTGIRTDTQYF	TGTGCCAGCAGTCCCACAGGGATTCGCACAGATACGCAGTATTTT
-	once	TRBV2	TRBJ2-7	CASTQYSYEQYF	TGTGCCAGCACTCAGTACAGCTACGAGCAGTACTTC
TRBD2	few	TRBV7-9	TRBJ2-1	CASSLAQRGEGEQFF	TGTGCCAGCAGCTTAGCGCAGCGGGGGGAGGGTGAGCAGTTCTTC
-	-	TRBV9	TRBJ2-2	CASSPPSGTGELFF	TGTGCCAGCAGCCCCCCGAGTGGGACCGGGGAGCTGTTTTTT
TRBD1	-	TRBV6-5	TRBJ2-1	CASRQTGSIDEQFF	TGTGCCAGCAGGCAGACAGGGTCGATAGATGAGCAGTTCTTC
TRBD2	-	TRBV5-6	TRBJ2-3	CASSKGRGAQYF	TGTGCCAGCAGCAAAGGGCGGGGGGCGCAGTATTTT
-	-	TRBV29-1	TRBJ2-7	CSVEMAYEQYF	TGCAGCGTTGAAATGGCCTACGAGCAGTACTTC
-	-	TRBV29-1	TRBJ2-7	CSVESTAAYEQYF	TGCAGCGTTGAGTCTACGGCAGCCTACGAGCAGTACTTC
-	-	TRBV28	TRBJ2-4	CASSPPTGAKNIQYF	TGTGCCAGTTCACCCCCGACAGGAGCCAAAAACATTCAGTACTTC
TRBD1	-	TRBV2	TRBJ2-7	CASSSGGRGTYEQYF	TGTGCCAGCAGCTCAGGGGGACGGGGAACCTACGAGCAGTACTTC
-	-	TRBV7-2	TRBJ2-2	CASSFGNTGELFF	TGTGCCAGCAGCTTTGGGAACACCGGGGAGCTGTTTTTT
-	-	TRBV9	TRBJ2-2	CASSLISGELFF	TGTGCCAGCAGCCTTATCAGCGGGGAGCTGTTTTTT
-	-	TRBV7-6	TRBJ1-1	CASSQQGMTEAFF	TGTGCCAGCAGCCAACAGGGTATGACTGAAGCTTTCTTT
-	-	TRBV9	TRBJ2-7	CASSPQGGGPSYEQYF	TGTGCCAGCAGCCCACAGGGAGGAGGGCCCAGTTACGAGCAGTACTTC
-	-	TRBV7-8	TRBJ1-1	CASSSAGLNTEAFF	TGTGCCAGCAGCTCGGCGGGGTTGAACACTGAAGCTTTCTTT
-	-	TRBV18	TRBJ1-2	CASSSQPGTLNGYTF	TGTGCCAGCTCATCTCAACCCGGGACACTTAATGGCTACACCTTC
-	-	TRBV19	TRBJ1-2	CASSVTGGDPNYGYTF	TGTGCCAGTAGTGTTACAGGAGGGGATCCTAACTATGGCTACACCTTC
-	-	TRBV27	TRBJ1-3	CASSPPLGNTIYF	TGTGCCAGCAGCCCTCCTCTAGGAAACACCATATATTTT
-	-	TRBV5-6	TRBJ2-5	CASNTGRQETQYF	TGTGCCAGCAACACAGGGCGGCAAGAGACCCAGTACTTC
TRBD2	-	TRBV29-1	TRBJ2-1	CSVVGSGITKQFF	TGCAGCGTTGTAGGTAGCGGGATTACCAAGCAGTTCTTC
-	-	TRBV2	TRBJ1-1	CASSGTANTEAFF	TGTGCCAGCAGTGGGACAGCGAACACTGAAGCTTTCTTT
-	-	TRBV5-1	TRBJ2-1	CASSLDRDNYNEQFF	TGCGCCAGCAGCTTGGACAGGGACAACTACAATGAGCAGTTCTTC
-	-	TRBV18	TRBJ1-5	CASTPDSNQPQHF	TGTGCCAGCACCCCAGATAGCAATCAGCCCCAGCATTTT
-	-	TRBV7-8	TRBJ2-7	CASSHVGTTEPEQYF	TGTGCCAGCAGCCATGTCGGGACGACTGAGCCCGAGCAGTACTTC
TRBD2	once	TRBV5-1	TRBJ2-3	CASSMITSGGGPSTDTQYF	TGCGCCAGCAGCATGATAACTAGCGGGGGCGGTCCTAGCACAGATACGCAGTATTTT
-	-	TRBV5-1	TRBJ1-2	CASSVSHPGDGYTF	TGCGCCAGCAGCGTGTCCCATCCAGGGGATGGCTACACCTTC
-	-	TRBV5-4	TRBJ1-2	CASSWEGPGGYTF	TGTGCCAGCAGCTGGGAGGGACCAGGGGGCTACACCTTC
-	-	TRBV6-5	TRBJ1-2	CASSTATGHGYTF	TGTGCCAGCAGTACCGCTACAGGGCATGGCTACACCTTC
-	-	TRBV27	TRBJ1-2	CASSSRSRSNYGYTF	TGTGCCAGCAGCTCCCGGTCCCGCTCTAACTATGGCTACACCTTC
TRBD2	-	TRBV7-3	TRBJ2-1	CASSLTWTGTSFHEQFF	TGTGCCAGCAGCTTAACGTGGACCGGGACTAGCTTTCATGAGCAGTTCTTC
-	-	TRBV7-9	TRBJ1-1	CASSFQGNTEAFF	TGTGCCAGCAGCTTTCAGGGGAACACTGAAGCTTTCTTT
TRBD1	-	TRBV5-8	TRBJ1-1	CASSFWTGNTEAFF	TGTGCCAGCAGCTTTTGGACAGGGAACACTGAAGCTTTCTTT
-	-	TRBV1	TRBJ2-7	CTSSQDPPPTRRWEQYF	TGCACCAGCAGCCAAGATCCCCCCCCGACCCGTCGGTGGGAGCAGTACTTC
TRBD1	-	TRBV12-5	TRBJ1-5	CASGLGQGARSQPQHF	TGTGCTAGTGGTTTGGGCCAGGGGGCACGGAGTCAGCCCCAGCATTTT
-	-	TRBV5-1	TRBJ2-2	CASSFGLGGTTGELFF	TGCGCCAGCAGCTTCGGTTTGGGCGGGACCACCGGGGAGCTGTTTTTT
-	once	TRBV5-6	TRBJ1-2	CASSYGDYGYTF	TGTGCCAGCAGCTACGGGGATTATGGCTACACCTTC
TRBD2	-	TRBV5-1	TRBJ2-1	CASNLADNEQFF	TGCGCCAGCAATCTAGCGGACAATGAGCAGTTCTTC
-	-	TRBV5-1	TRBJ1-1	CASTSSGGASEAFF	TGCGCCAGCACCTCTTCCGGGGGCGCGTCCGAAGCTTTCTTT
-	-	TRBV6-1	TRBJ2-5	CASWGWVAAQETQYF	TGTGCCAGCTGGGGGTGGGTAGCGGCTCAAGAGACCCAGTACTTC
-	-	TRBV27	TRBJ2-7	CASSLGSSVYEQYF	TGTGCCAGCAGTTTAGGCAGTAGCGTCTACGAGCAGTACTTC
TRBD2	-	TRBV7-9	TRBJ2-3	CASSFPSGGTASTDTQYF	TGTGCCAGCAGCTTTCCTAGCGGGGGAACCGCTAGCACAGATACGCAGTATTTT